A selection of T cell receptor beta chains follows, all from one sample in a study of identifying expanded T cells in peripheral blood. Assay used: immunoSEQ multiplex PCR; TCRdb lists only in-frame clones, some missing. The sample records about 91,000 clones, about nine tenths being singletons. The sample taken for sequencing was blood. The receptors shown here come from a person aged 18 to 70 in good health. CDR3s include the opening cysteine and the closing phenylalanine or tryptophan. D genes are given only for firm matches. Clone size is stated in some rows and not others, as once, few, many or a class when expanded.

NA	NA	TRBV30	TRBJ2-3	TGTGCCTGGAAGGCAGGGCGGGTCACAGATACGCAGTATTTT	CAWKAGRVTDTQYF
NA	NA	TRBV10-1	TRBJ1-4	TGCGCCAGCAGTGCCGAGGGATACCATGAAAAACTGTTTTTT	CASSAEGYHEKLFF
NA	NA	TRBV6-5	TRBJ2-1	TGTGCCAGCAGTTACACAACCACAGGGCATGAGCAGTTCTTC	CASSYTTTGHEQFF
NA	NA	TRBV7-9	TRBJ2-7	TGTACAATAATCCAGGGCAATACCTACGAGCAGTACTTC	CTIIQGNTYEQYF
NA	NA	TRBV19	TRBJ1-5	TGTGCCAGTAGTATAGAACCACTTAGCAATCAGCCCCAGCATTTT	CASSIEPLSNQPQHF
TRBD2	NA	TRBV28	TRBJ2-1	TGTGCCAGCAGAACAAACGATCTAGCGGGGGGGACCTACAATGAGCAGTTCTTC	CASRTNDLAGGTYNEQFF
TRBD1	NA	TRBV4-1	TRBJ1-2	TGCGCCAGCAGCCGAGGGACAGGGGCAGCCGCTTCAACGAGCTACACCTTC	CASSRGTGAAASTSYTF
NA	NA	TRBV7-3	TRBJ2-1	TGTGCCAGCAGCCCCCTGGGCCTGGATGAGCAGTTCTTC	CASSPLGLDEQFF
NA	NA	TRBV4-1	TRBJ1-2	TGCGCCAGCAGCCAAGATTCCACAGGACACCGAGCTAACTATGGCTACACCTTC	CASSQDSTGHRANYGYTF
TRBD1	NA	TRBV10-3	TRBJ2-5	TGTGCCATCAGCGGGACAGAAGAGACCCAGTACTTC	CAISGTEETQYF
NA	NA	TRBV7-9	TRBJ2-2	TGTGCCAGCAGCTTAGCCAGGGATTGGGAAATAACCGGGGAGCTGTTTTTT	CASSLARDWEITGELFF
NA	once	TRBV28	TRBJ1-4	TGTGCCAGCAGTTTACGGAGCTCTAATGAAAAACTGTTTTTT	CASSLRSSNEKLFF
NA	few	TRBV15	TRBJ2-3	TGTGCCACCAGCAGAGAGCCCCCGTCGGCGGCGGCCGATACGCAGTATTTT	CATSREPPSAAADTQYF
NA	NA	TRBV7-2	TRBJ1-5	TGTGCCAGCAGCTTAGGTTGGTACCAGCCCCAGCATTTT	CASSLGWYQPQHF
NA	NA	TRBV5-4	TRBJ2-3	TGTGCCAGCAGCCCCCCGAGGCCTAGTGGGGGGCGCACAGATACGCAGTATTTT	CASSPPRPSGGRTDTQYF
TRBD2	NA	TRBV25-1	TRBJ2-7	TGTGCCAGCAGCAAATACCCTAGCGGGACCCACTACGAGCAGTACTTC	CASSKYPSGTHYEQYF
TRBD1	NA	TRBV2	TRBJ2-7	TGTGCCAGCAGTACTGACAGGGACTCCTACGAGCAGTACTTC	CASSTDRDSYEQYF
NA	NA	TRBV7-3	TRBJ2-3	TGTGCCAGCAGCTTACAATCAGGGGTCACGCAGTATTTT	CASSLQSGVTQYF
TRBD1	NA	TRBV9	TRBJ2-1	TGTGCCAGCAGCGTAGGAGGGGGCGATCACAATGAGCAGTTCTTC	CASSVGGGDHNEQFF
NA	NA	TRBV4-2	TRBJ1-2	TGTGCCAGCAGCCAGGGACACGGCGATGGCTACACCTTC	CASSQGHGDGYTF
TRBD1	NA	TRBV29-1	TRBJ1-4	TGCAGCGTTAGGGACAGGGGATCAGTAGCTAATGAAAAACTGTTTTTT	CSVRDRGSVANEKLFF
NA	NA	TRBV7-9	TRBJ2-5	TGTGCCAGCAGCTTAGAAGGGTCCGTCGAGACCCAGTACTTC	CASSLEGSVETQYF
NA	NA	TRBV7-8	TRBJ2-7	TGTGCCAGCAGCTTAGCCCCAGCAGACGAGCAGTACTTC	CASSLAPADEQYF
TRBD2	NA	TRBV6-4	TRBJ2-3	TGTGCCAGCAGTGAAGCGGGGGGGTCCACAGATACGCAGTATTTT	CASSEAGGSTDTQYF
TRBD1	NA	TRBV28	TRBJ1-2	TGTGCCAGCAGTAAGGGGGCTAGGCATGGCTACACCTTC	CASSKGARHGYTF
NA	NA	TRBV21-1	TRBJ2-1	TGTGCCAGCAGCAAAGCCCCGGGGCCGAGCTCCTACAATGAGCAGTTCTTC	CASSKAPGPSSYNEQFF
TRBD2	NA	TRBV9	TRBJ2-4	TGTGCCAGCAGCCCGGGACTAGCGGGGGGGCGCAAAAACATTCAGTACTTC	CASSPGLAGGRKNIQYF
TRBD2	few	TRBV6-1	TRBJ2-3	TGTGCCAGCACCCTCTTAGCGGGGGGGCAAAATACGCAGTATTTT	CASTLLAGGQNTQYF
NA	NA	TRBV6-4	TRBJ2-4	TGTGCCAGCAGTGAGGGTGGGTCCAAAAACATTCAGTACTTC	CASSEGGSKNIQYF
TRBD2	NA	TRBV4-3	TRBJ2-1	TGCGCCAGCAGCCGCAAGACTAGCGGGACTAACAATGAGCAGTTCTTC	CASSRKTSGTNNEQFF
TRBD1	few	TRBV5-6	TRBJ2-7	TGTGCCAGCAGCCCGGGACAGGGTGAGCAGTACTTC	CASSPGQGEQYF
NA	NA	TRBV2	TRBJ2-7	TGTGCCAGCAGTGAAAGCTCCTACGAGCAGTACTTC	CASSESSYEQYF
NA	once	TRBV6-1	TRBJ1-4	TGTGCCAGCAGTGTCACCGGGACAACGAATGAAAAACTGTTTTTT	CASSVTGTTNEKLFF
TRBD2	NA	TRBV11-3	TRBJ2-3	TGTGCCAGCAGCCACGGGACTAGCGGAGACACCTTCACAGATACGCAGTATTTT	CASSHGTSGDTFTDTQYF
NA	NA	TRBV5-4	TRBJ2-1	TGTGCCAGCAGCGGGGCCGGCGTGGGTAGCAGGACGAATGAGCAGTTCTTC	CASSGAGVGSRTNEQFF
TRBD2	NA	TRBV27	TRBJ2-5	TGTGCCAGCAGTTCCCGACTAGCGACCCAAGAGACCCAGTACTTC	CASSSRLATQETQYF
NA	few	TRBV5-1	TRBJ1-2	TGCGCCAGCTCGGTCGCCGGCCAGGGTGACTATGGCTACACCTTC	CASSVAGQGDYGYTF
TRBD2	NA	TRBV7-9	TRBJ2-1	TGTGCCAGCAGCCCGATTTACCGCGGGGGGCGCAACAATGAGCAGTTCTTC	CASSPIYRGGRNNEQFF
NA	NA	TRBV13	TRBJ2-7	TGTGCCAGCAGCTTTCGTTCCGAGCAGTACTTC	CASSFRSEQYF
NA	NA	TRBV2	TRBJ1-2	TGTGCCAGCAGTGAAATGGCTGTCCCGGATAACTATGGCTACACCTTC	CASSEMAVPDNYGYTF
TRBD1	NA	TRBV7-6	TRBJ1-2	TGTGCCAGCAGCCTAGGGGGCGCGGACTATGGCTACACCTTC	CASSLGGADYGYTF
TRBD2	NA	TRBV5-4	TRBJ2-1	TGTGCCAGCAGCCAAGATAAGGCGGGAGTCTCCTACAATGAGCAGTTCTTC	CASSQDKAGVSYNEQFF
NA	few	TRBV6-1	TRBJ2-1	TGTGCCAGCAGTATGGATGCCTACAATGAGCAGTTCTTC	CASSMDAYNEQFF
TRBD1	NA	TRBV5-6	TRBJ2-7	TGTGCCAGCAGCTTGGATGGGACAGGGGGCTACGAGCAGTACTTC	CASSLDGTGGYEQYF
NA	once	TRBV7-2	TRBJ1-5	TGTGCCAGCAGCTTAGACGTACGAACAGTAAATCAGCCCCAGCATTTT	CASSLDVRTVNQPQHF
TRBD2	NA	TRBV5-4	TRBJ2-5	TGTGCCAGCAGCATGCCCCCGGCGGGGGGCGAAGAGACCCAGTACTTC	CASSMPPAGGEETQYF
NA	NA	TRBV5-1	TRBJ2-5	TGCGCCAGCAGGATTTCGGGGGGCCCCCAAGAGACCCAGTACTTC	CASRISGGPQETQYF
NA	NA	TRBV16	TRBJ1-1	TGTGCCAGCAGCCAATCTTCCGTGAACACTGAAGCTTTCTTT	CASSQSSVNTEAFF
TRBD2	NA	TRBV27	TRBJ2-3	TGTGCCAGCAGTGCCGGGGGGGGCGATACGCAGTATTTT	CASSAGGGDTQYF
NA	once	TRBV5-5	TRBJ2-3	TGTGCCAGCAGCCTGTGGGCTAGAAGTGCAGTGGATACGCAGTATTTT	CASSLWARSAVDTQYF
NA	few	TRBV6-5	TRBJ2-3	TGTGCCAGCAGTTCCCCCCGGGAGTGGGTCACAGATACGCAGTATTTT	CASSSPREWVTDTQYF
NA	many	TRBV6-4	TRBJ2-2	TGTGCCAGCAGTGAACGGGCCCACGGGGAGCTGTTTTTT	CASSERAHGELFF
NA	NA	TRBV4-2	TRBJ2-1	TGTGCCAGCAGCCAAGATTCTGGTGAGCAGTTCTTC	CASSQDSGEQFF
NA	NA	TRBV18	TRBJ1-2	TGTGCCAGCTCACCAACAGAAACTGGTGGGGGCTACACCTTC	CASSPTETGGGYTF
NA	NA	TRBV30	TRBJ2-5	TGTGCCTGGAGTGTAGGTCTTCAAGAGACCCAGTACTTC	CAWSVGLQETQYF
NA	NA	TRBV9	TRBJ1-6	TGTGCCAGCAGCGTAGACGGAGGGAAGCTAAATTCACCCCCCCACTTT	CASSVDGGKLNSPPHF
NA	NA	TRBV29-1	TRBJ2-3	TGCAGCGTTCTAGTCGGAGATACGCAGTATTTT	CSVLVGDTQYF
TRBD2	NA	TRBV5-4	TRBJ2-3	TGTGCCAGCAGCTTGGGAACGGGAGGCCATTCAGATACGCAGTATTTT	CASSLGTGGHSDTQYF